Listed here are 27 T cell receptor beta chains from one sample, sequenced in a study of T cell responses to AZD1222 COVID-19 vaccine. Generated by immunoSEQ multiplex PCR, the TCRdb table keeps only in-frame clones and is missing some. Of roughly 270,000 clones listed, 90% to 95% are singletons. The source was peripheral blood, collected 28 days after the second AZD1222 dose. The receptors originated from an adult who received the AZD1222 COVID-19 vaccine.

The V call is TRBV28, the J call TRBJ1-1; no firm D call. This CDR3 has 13 amino acids. Germline V gene lookup returns CDR1 MDHEN and CDR2 SYDVKM. V was cut by 2 bases and J by 1 base, with 5 bases left in between. CDR3 protein: CASSLNRNTEAFF. Here the CDR3 DNA reads TGTGCCAGCAGTTTAAACAGGAACACTGAAGCTTTCTTT.

The chain links TRBV6-5 to TRBJ2-1; 12 positions agree with TRBD2. Germline-derived CDR1 and CDR2 are MNHEY and SVGAGI. This CDR3 is 15 amino acids long. With 5 bases clipped from V and 7 bases from J, the junction kept 6 bases outside the gene matches. CDR3 sequence: CASSNLAGGRNEQFF. The CDR3 nucleotides are TGTGCCAGCAGTAACCTAGCGGGAGGGCGTAATGAGCAGTTCTTC.

The CDR3 DNA reads as TGCAGCGTTTACAAAGGGACAGGGTCCTACGAGCAGTACTTC. It is translated as CSVYKGTGSYEQYF. The chain couples TRBV29-1 to TRBJ2-7; 9 bases agree with TRBD1. Germline CDR1 and CDR2: SQVTM and ANQGSEA. The length of the CDR3 is 14 residues. V lost 5 bases to trimming and J lost 1 base; unmatched junction nucleotides: 6.

The chain uses TRBV6-1 and TRBJ2-7; 8 nucleotides agree with TRBD2. The germline V gene has CDR1 MNHNS and CDR2 SASEGT. The CDR3 length is 15 residues. Trimming at V came to 2 bases and at J to 7 bases, leaving 10 bases not matched to a gene. In nucleotides, the CDR3 is TGTGCCAGCAGTGAAAGGGGTCTAGCGGGTGGGGAGCAGTACTTC. It translates to CASSERGLAGGEQYF.

CDR3 DNA sequence: TGTGCCAGCAGTGCGGGGGCCTCTGGAAACACCATATATTTT. Translated, it gives CASSAGASGNTIYF. V is TRBV9 and J is TRBJ1-3; the D gene is possibly TRBD1 (6 bases). CDR1 and CDR2 from the germline V gene are SGDLS and YYNGEE. The CDR3 is made up of 14 amino acids. V gave up 5 bases and J gave up 0 bases, with 9 bases separating them.

The rearrangement joins TRBV1 to TRBJ1-1. TRBV1 is marked as a pseudogene. The CDR3 has 17 amino acids. CDR3 nucleotide sequence: TGCACCAGCAGCCAAGAAGGGGGGGCAGCTGGGAACACTGAAGCTTTCTTT. Its translation: CTSSQEGGAAGNTEAFF.

The chain employs TRBV5-1 and TRBJ2-5; D is undetermined. The CDR3 spans 12 residues. Between the trimmed V and J ends, which lost 0 bases and 5 bases, there was a span of 5 bases. Germline CDR1 reads SGHRS; CDR2 reads YFSETQ. The CDR3, as DNA: TGCGCCAGCAGCTTGGCCAAGGAGACCCAGTACTTC. It specifies CASSLAKETQYF.

The V and J genes are TRBV24-1 and TRBJ1-5, with D uncertain. The CDR3 has 13 amino acids. V lost 1 base and J 11 bases, leaving 11 bases between the germline ends. Looked up from germline, CDR1 is KGHDR and CDR2 is SFDVKD. The CDR3 sequence is CATSDLLTGTQHF. The CDR3 nucleotides are TGTGCCACCAGTGATTTATTGACCGGGACCCAGCATTTT.

This chain connects TRBV24-1 to TRBJ2-7, with a weak D call TRBD1 (7 bases). CDR3 size: 20 residues. Germline values: CDR1 KGHDR, CDR2 SFDVKD. V lost 7 bases to trimming and J lost 3 bases, with 33 bases between them. DNA of the CDR3: TGTGCCACCAGCCCCAAACAATTAACGGGACAGCGGCGGGGTTTCTACGAGCAGTACTTC. Amino acid sequence: CATSPKQLTGQRRGFYEQYF.

This clone occurred once. The genes are TRBV6-2 or TRBV6-3 and TRBJ1-1; a possible D gene is TRBD1 (6 bases). V lost 5 bases and J 3 bases, leaving 13 bases between the germline ends. The CDR3 has 14 amino acids. Per the germline V gene, CDR1 is MNHEY and CDR2 is SVGEGT. In DNA form, the CDR3 reads TGTGCCAGCAGTACCGCCGGACAGCACACTGAAGCTTTCTTT. The encoded protein is CASSTAGQHTEAFF.

Here the CDR3 DNA reads TGTGCCAGCAGTTCTCTGGGCAGGGGATACACTGAAGCTTTCTTT. This encodes CASSSLGRGYTEAFF. J is TRBJ1-1 and V is TRBV6-5; D might be TRBD1 (6 bases). The CDR3 is 15 residues long. Germline V CDR1 and CDR2: MNHEY, SVGAGI. Trimming shortened V by 4 bases and J by 3 bases, and 15 bases separated the two germline ends.

The chain has TRBV6-5 and TRBJ1-3; possible D gene TRBD1, 6 bases. Trimming took 2 bases from V and 1 from J, leaving 12 bases between them. CDR1 and CDR2 from the germline V gene are MNHEY and SVGAGI. The CDR3 runs to 16 residues. This CDR3 is CASSYGTRGSGNTIYF. CDR3 in DNA: TGTGCCAGCAGTTACGGGACGAGGGGGTCTGGAAACACCATATATTTT.

This sequence joins TRBV4-1 and TRBJ2-6; no firm D call. The CDR3 extends over 13 amino acids. Germline V gives CDR1 MGHRA, CDR2 YSYEKL. Trimming pared 1 base from V and 5 bases from J, leaving 3 bases between. CDR3 sequence: CASSQVRANVLTF. CDR3 sequence (DNA): TGCGCCAGCAGCCAAGTGCGGGCCAACGTCCTGACTTTC.

The chain is built from TRBV25-1 and TRBJ2-7; 10 nucleotides line up with TRBD2. The ends lost 4 bases at V and 2 bases at J; junction bases unmatched: 5. Looked up from germline, CDR1 is MGHDK and CDR2 is SYGVNS. The CDR3 covers 15 residues. CDR3 in amino acids: CASSVALAGTYEQYF. The CDR3 DNA follows: TGTGCCAGCAGTGTAGCACTAGCGGGGACCTACGAGCAGTACTTC.

This clone was detected a few times. The chain has TRBV20-1 and TRBJ2-7, with 8 positions matching TRBD1. The CDR3 contains 15 residues. Germline assignment: CDR1 DFQATT and CDR2 SNEGSKA (reference sequence). V was clipped by 3 bases and J by 5 bases; unmatched bases: 12. The CDR3 DNA is TGCAGTGCTAGTGAAACAGGGGGATCCACCGACGAGCAGTACTTC. This translates into CSASETGGSTDEQYF.

The CDR3: CASSLITDRQGVYEQYF. CDR3 sequence (DNA): TGTGCCAGCAGCTTGATAACCGATCGACAGGGGGTCTACGAGCAGTACTTC. The rearrangement joins TRBV11-2 to TRBJ2-7; 9 bases map to TRBD1. The V and J ends lost 3 bases and 3 bases, in that order; junction bases with no gene match: 12. Germline-derived CDR1 and CDR2 are SGHAT and FQNNGV. This CDR3 has 17 residues.

J is TRBJ1-6 and V is TRBV4-1; 8 bases align to TRBD1. The CDR3 has 17 amino acids. J lost 6 bases, V lost 7 bases, and 14 bases had no gene match. The V gene's germline CDR1 is MGHRA and CDR2 YSYEKL. CDR3 amino acids: CASTENLAGGLNSPLHF. For the CDR3, the DNA is TGCGCCAGCACCGAAAACCTCGCAGGGGGCCTTAATTCACCCCTCCACTTT.

The J gene is TRBJ2-2, the V gene TRBV10-3; the match to TRBD2 covers 13 bases. The CDR3 is 16 residues long. Germline assignment: CDR1 ENHRY and CDR2 SYGVKD. Trimming took 3 bases from V and 5 from J; bases not matched to a gene: 3. The CDR3 reads CAISDTSGGGTGELFF. The CDR3 nucleotides are TGTGCCATCAGTGATACTAGCGGGGGGGGAACCGGGGAGCTGTTTTTT.

CDR3 sequence reads: CATSRSSRATNEKLFF. The CDR3 region has the DNA TGTGCCACCAGCAGATCTTCGAGGGCAACTAATGAAAAACTGTTTTTT. The chain recombines TRBV15 with TRBJ1-4; no definite D call. Trimming took off 2 bases at V and 0 bases at J, with 10 bases between the two ends. The germline CDR1 and CDR2 sequences are LNHNV and YYDKDF (reference sequence). The CDR3 spans 16 residues.

The chain recombines TRBV5-1 with TRBJ2-7, with TRBD1 as a possible D gene (6 bases). Germline values: CDR1 SGHRS, CDR2 YFSETQ. The CDR3 is 13 amino acids. V was trimmed by 9 bases and J by 1 base, leaving 14 bases between them. The CDR3 sequence: CANDRQGSYEQYF. The CDR3 bases are TGCGCCAACGACAGGCAAGGTTCCTACGAGCAGTACTTC.

Points on this clone: Other DNA sequences from this sample encode an identical CDR3 as well. The rearrangement joins TRBV3-1 (or the pseudogene TRBV3-2) to TRBJ1-3, with D uncertain. Looked up from germline, CDR1 is LGHDT and CDR2 is YNNKEL (reference sequence). The V end was cut by 4 bases, the J end by 4 bases, with 11 bases between. This CDR3 region has 14 residues. The CDR3 DNA follows: TGTGCCAGCAGCCCCCAGCTATCAGGAAACACCATATATTTT. It is translated as CASSPQLSGNTIYF.

The chain carries TRBV3-1 (or the pseudogene TRBV3-2) and TRBJ1-3; D remains ambiguous. Trimming took 9 bases from V and 0 from J, leaving 12 bases between them. Germline V gene lookup returns CDR1 LGHDT and CDR2 YNNKEL (reference sequence). The CDR3 is 14 residues long. This CDR3 reads CASEESTSGNTIYF. CDR3 sequence (DNA): TGTGCCAGTGAGGAGTCTACCTCTGGAAACACCATATATTTT.

The chain links TRBV19 to TRBJ2-1; unclear D gene. The germline V gene has CDR1 LNHDA and CDR2 SQIVND (reference sequence). This CDR3 comprises 16 residues. V lost 8 bases and J lost 0, with 17 bases in between. The CDR3 bases are TGTGCCAGTCTGTTGGATGGGTCCAGCTCCTACAATGAGCAGTTCTTC. Residues: CASLLDGSSSYNEQFF.

This chain links TRBV10-3 with TRBJ2-1; 8 nucleotides agree with TRBD2. The CDR3 runs 15 residues. CDR1 is ENHRY and CDR2 is SYGVKD in the germline V gene. The V segment lost 2 bases and the J segment 5 bases; nucleotides outside the gene matches: 5. CDR3 sequence reads: CAISEGIAGNNEQFF. The CDR3 nucleotides read TGTGCCATCAGTGAGGGAATAGCGGGAAACAATGAGCAGTTCTTC.

The rearrangement uses TRBV11-3 and TRBJ2-1, with 8 bases matching TRBD1. There are 15 residues in the CDR3. V lost 3 bases and J lost 2; bases outside the gene matches: 3. Germline CDR1 is SGHNT and CDR2 is YENEEA. The CDR3 nucleotides read TGTGCCAGCAGCTTGACAGGGGTCCCCTACAATGAGCAGTTCTTC. As protein: CASSLTGVPYNEQFF.

The chain is built from TRBV11-2 and TRBJ1-1; D is ambiguous. The V gene lost 2 bases and the J gene lost 4 bases, with 11 bases spanning the gap. Germline CDR1 is SGHAT and CDR2 is FQNNGV. The CDR3 length is 14 residues. The CDR3 region has the DNA TGTGCCAGCAGCTTATCAGGCGAACTCACTGAAGCTTTCTTT. Translation gives CASSLSGELTEAFF.

The chain uses TRBV7-9 and TRBJ2-1; the match to TRBD2 covers 9 bases. Germline CDR1 SEHNR, CDR2 FQNEAQ (reference sequence). The CDR3 totals 13 residues. Trimming took 5 bases from V and 10 from J; bases not matched to a gene: 6. CDR3 region: CASSHSGRREQFF. CDR3 nucleotides: TGTGCCAGCAGCCATAGCGGGAGACGCGAGCAGTTCTTC. The variable domain in full, completed from reference TRBV7-9 and TRBJ2-1, reads DTGVSQNPRHKITKRGQNVTFRCDPISEHNRLYWYRQTLGQGPEFLTYFQNEAQLEKSRLLSDRFSAERPKGSFSTLEIQRTEQGDSAMYLCASSHSGRREQFFGPGTRLTVL.